A selection of T cell receptor beta chains follows, all from one sample in a study of OX40 agonist ivuxolimab in advanced cancers. Assay: immunoSEQ multiplex PCR; the TCRdb copy retains only in-frame clones and omits some. This table holds about 48,000 clones, less than 85% found once. The source was CD4+ or CD8+ T cells sorted from blood, collected in a trial of the OX40 agonist ivuxolimab. The receptors were gathered from an adult with an advanced solid tumor such as melanoma, head and neck, liver or kidney cancer. Both conserved end residues are part of each CDR3. Clone size is not always given. Where it is, it says once, few, many or a class for expanded clones.

>.|15|TRBV30
CAWSVYGQVTDTQYF
>.|17|TRBV5-8
CASSLGPPRTSTDTQYF
>.|14|TRBV6-1
CASSAMTGGYGYTF
>.|16|TRBV19
CASSTLAGASTDTQYF
>.|15|TRBV11-2
CASSLPTGAAETQYF
>.|17|TRBV11-3
CASSHGLAGEYQETQYF
>.|16|TRBV30
CAWSQDWGGPKETQYF
>.|14|TRBV7-2
CASSLGTFQETQYF
>.|16|TRBV10-3
CAISAQIGTGLYGQYF
>.|15|TRBV6-6
CASTPTGVLTDTQYF
>.|14|TRBV10-2
CASLVQGDTGELFF
>.|12|TRBV6-6
CASGEGNSPLHF
>.|15|TRBV6-4
CASSKTSGSHNEQFF
>.|17|TRBV21-1
CASSKIRRGRLSYEQYF
>.|13|TRBV7-6
CASSGKTGHGYTF
>once|14|TRBV2
CASSVGKGDYGYTF
>.|13|TRBV29-1
CSVEFGQYYEQYF
>.|13|TRBV6-6
CASSYSDVGDAFF
>.|15|TRBV5-1
CASSYHRGTNEKLFF
>once|15|TRBV27
CASSRDRGSGNTIYF
>.|14|TRBV10-3
CAISERGRRETQYF
>.|16|TRBV18
CASSPLSGVDNQPQHF
>.|15|TRBV7-8
CASSLRDKSNQPQHF
>.|14|TRBV9
CASSVRGNTGELFF
>few|17|TRBV2
CASSERGSTTGTDTQYF
>few|13|TRBV28
CASSYGPYSPLHF
>.|15|TRBV28
CASSLKDRLNTEAFF
>.|14|TRBV4-1
CASSQDRGIQPQHF
>.|13|TRBV12-1
CASSSLGPRRQYF
>.|15|TRBV28
CASSLGAQVFQPQHF
>few|18|TRBV4-3
CASSQVSLGRGNTDTQYF
>.|14|TRBV6-5
CASTPRQAGNTIYF
>.|13|TRBV5-1
CASSSRPVATQYF
>.|13|TRBV7-2
CASSLGTENIQYF
>.|15|TRBV4-3
CASSPSGQGVGGYTF
>.|14|TRBV11-3
CASSLQGLQDTQYF
>.|15|TRBV4-2
CASSQDGQRNEKLFF